These 13 T cell receptor beta chains were all obtained from the same sample, sequenced in a study of naive and memory T cell subsets. A UMI-containing oligonucleotide was joined by 3' ligation to the TCR cDNA template. Ligated cDNA underwent four rounds of PCR with nested alpha and beta constant region primers and SP2. Each CDR3 protein gets one entry after TCRdb re-called the UMI-ligation and nested PCR reads with MiXCR. The repertoire holds about 26,000 distinct CDR3 sequences, 4% to 6.5% seen once, with around 7% in the top ten. The specimen was blood. The receptor set was obtained from an adult in good health.

By sample fraction, this clonotype is medium-sized. The V and J genes are TRBV7-8 and TRBJ2-7; 8 bases are a match to TRBD1. The CDR3 contains 13 residues. Germline-derived CDR1 and CDR2 are SGHVS and FQNEAQ. The ends lost 5 bases at V and 3 bases at J; junction bases unmatched: 3. This CDR3 is CASSPGTGYEQYF. In DNA form, the CDR3 reads TGTGCCAGCAGCCCCGGGACAGGCTACGAGCAGTACTTC.

This clonotype was counted at least ten times. The chain uses TRBV29-1 and TRBJ1-4; no clear D gene. V lost 7 bases and J 7 bases, leaving 13 bases between the germline ends. Germline V gene data show CDR1 as SQVTM and CDR2 as ANQGSEA. This CDR3 comprises 12 residues. This CDR3 reads CSGGFVSEKLFF. CDR3 bases: TGCAGCGGGGGTTTTGTCTCTGAAAAACTGTTTTTT.

The gene calls are TRBV19 and TRBJ1-5; D unresolved. CDR3 length equals 16 residues. V was clipped by 0 bases and J by 3 bases, with 12 bases between them. Germline V gives CDR1 LNHDA, CDR2 SQIVND (reference sequence). CDR3 amino acids: CASSIDNSPINQPQHF. CDR3 DNA sequence: TGTGCCAGTAGTATAGATAACAGCCCTATCAATCAGCCCCAGCATTTT.

The J gene is TRBJ2-1, the V gene TRBV4-1; 14 bases are a match to TRBD2. The CDR3 is made up of 20 amino acids. Trimming removed 5 bases from V and 0 bases from J; junction bases left unmatched: 12. The germline V gene encodes CDR1 MGHRA and CDR2 YSYEKL. The CDR3 nucleotides read TGCGCCAGCAGCGCCGAGTCGGGACTAGCGGGGGCCTACTCCTACAATGAGCAGTTCTTC. It yields the protein CASSAESGLAGAYSYNEQFF.

This chain connects TRBV27 to TRBJ2-1; 13 bases agree with TRBD2. V dropped 8 bases and J dropped 7; count of bases not matched to a gene: 8. Germline V gene sequence: CDR1 MNHEY, CDR2 SMNVEV (reference sequence). CDR3 length: 15 residues. The CDR3 coding sequence is TGTGCCAGCGGACTGACTAGCGGGAGGAGGAATGAGCAGTTCTTC. This gives the protein CASGLTSGRRNEQFF.

This clonotype was observed a handful of times. The rearrangement links TRBV6-5 to TRBJ1-1; the D gene is possibly TRBD1 (5 bases). The germline CDR1 and CDR2 sequences are MNHEY and SVGAGI. V was shortened by 6 bases and J by 9 bases, with 17 bases between the two germline ends. The CDR3 covers 13 residues. The CDR3 nucleotides read TGTGCCAGCAGGAGTCAGGGCCCGGAGAAAGCTTTCTTT. Translated: CASRSQGPEKAFF.

This clonotype came up many times. A junction boundary mismatches the germline segment, possibly from a read error. The rearrangement joins TRBV7-9 to TRBJ1-1; D is ambiguous. This CDR3 is built from 11 residues. In germline, CDR1 is SEHNR, CDR2 FQNEAQ (reference sequence). CDR3 coding DNA: TGTGCCAGCAGCTTGAAGACTGAAGCTTTCTTT. Translation gives CASSLKTEAFF.

This clonotype was counted between two and nine times. This rearrangement joins TRBV5-4 to TRBJ2-2, with 8 bases fitting TRBD1. With V trimmed by 4 bases and J by 6 bases, 8 bases remained unmatched. This CDR3 is 15 amino acids long. CDR1 and CDR2 from the germline V gene are SGHNT and YYREEE (reference sequence). CDR3 residues: CASSRGQVVSGELFF. The DNA of the CDR3 is TGTGCCAGCAGCCGGGGACAGGTTGTTTCCGGGGAGCTGTTTTTT.

This clonotype showed up many times. The rearrangement links TRBV27 to TRBJ2-1; D perhaps matches TRBD2 (6 bases). Trimming shortened V by 1 base and J by 5 bases, and 18 bases separated the two germline ends. CDR1 is MNHEY and CDR2 is SMNVEV in the germline V gene (reference sequence). The CDR3 contains 17 residues. CDR3 amino acids: CASSLYWRGGGNNEQFF. The CDR3 DNA sequence: TGTGCCAGCAGTTTATATTGGAGAGGAGGCGGGAACAATGAGCAGTTCTTC.

This clonotype was recorded many times. The chain is built from TRBV5-1 and TRBJ2-5, with a tentative D call TRBD2 (5 bases). Germline V gene data show CDR1 as SGHRS and CDR2 as YFSETQ. Trimming took off 5 bases at V and 2 bases at J, with 10 bases between the two ends. This CDR3 comprises 13 residues. For the CDR3, the DNA is TGCGCCAGCAGTGTGAGGGATCAAGAGACCCAGTACTTC. It is translated as CASSVRDQETQYF. The variable domain in full, with the rest retrieved from reference TRBV5-1 and TRBJ2-5, is KAGVTQTPRYLIKTRGQQVTLSCSPISGHRSVSWYQQTPGQGLQFLFEYFSETQRNKGNFPGRFSGRQFSNSRSEMNVSTLELGDSALYLCASSVRDQETQYFGPGTRLLVL.

This clonotype appeared a few times. This chain links TRBV24-1 with TRBJ2-1, with 9 bases matching TRBD2. This CDR3 is 17 amino acids long. With 3 bases clipped from V and 4 bases from J, the junction kept 9 bases outside the gene matches. Per germline, CDR1 KGHDR and CDR2 SFDVKD. The CDR3 DNA sequence: TGTGCCACCAGTGATGCTCAGGCTAGCGGGATTTACAATGAGCAGTTCTTC. Translating it yields CATSDAQASGIYNEQFF.

This clonotype came up a few times. The chain employs TRBV3-1 and TRBJ2-1, with D possibly TRBD2 on 5 matching bases. The CDR3 covers 17 residues. Deletions cut 3 bases from V and 9 bases from J, with 24 bases between. In germline, CDR1 is LGHDT, CDR2 YNNKEL (reference sequence). DNA for the CDR3: TGTGCCAGCAGCCAGTACCTTTCCGGAGGTAGCGAGTTTGAGCAGTTCTTC. It specifies CASSQYLSGGSEFEQFF.

This clonotype was detected ten times or more. One junction end disagrees with the germline gene, perhaps due to a read error. The chain uses TRBV29-1 and TRBJ2-7, with 13 bases lining up with TRBD2. The CDR3 loop spans 20 amino acids. Germline V gene sequence: CDR1 SQVTM, CDR2 ANQGSEA. The CDR3 spells CSVEGYEPTSGRRGTYEQYF. CDR3 coding DNA: TGCAGCGTCGAAGGGTATGAACCGACTAGCGGGAGGAGGGGTACCTACGAGCAGTACTTC.